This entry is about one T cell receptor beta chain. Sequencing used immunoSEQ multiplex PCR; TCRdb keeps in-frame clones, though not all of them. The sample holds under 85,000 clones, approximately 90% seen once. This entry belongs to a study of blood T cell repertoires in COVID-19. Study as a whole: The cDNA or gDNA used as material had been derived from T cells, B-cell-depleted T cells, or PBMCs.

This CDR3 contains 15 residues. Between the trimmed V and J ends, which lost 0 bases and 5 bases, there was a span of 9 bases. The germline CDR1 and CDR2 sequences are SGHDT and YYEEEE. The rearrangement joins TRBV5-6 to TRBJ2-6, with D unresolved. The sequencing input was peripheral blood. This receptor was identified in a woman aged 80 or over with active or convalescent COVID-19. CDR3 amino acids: CASSLAGSRANVLTF. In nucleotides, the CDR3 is TGTGCCAGCAGCTTGGCCGGGTCTCGGGCCAACGTCCTGACTTTC.